This record covers a single T cell receptor (beta chain). The antigen remains unidentified. These data originate in a study of blood T cells in healthy people across ages. Study-wide results and caveats: A greater number of naive CD4+ cells and higher diversity distinguished long-lived donors from aged donors.

Next came a second PCR, run for about 7 to 11 cycles, which used a sample-barcoded 5' primer along with a J-beta primer mix. All samples gave at least 2.5 million CDR3-containing paired-end reads. One entry per CDR3 protein, called by TCRdb with MiXCR from the 5' RACE reads. The table has approximately 800,000 distinct CDR3 sequences, about half seen once. Isolated per sample were at least 7 million PBMCs. The CDR3 contains 15 residues. Trimming took 3 bases from V and 6 from J; bases not matched to a gene: 6. CDR1 and CDR2 (germline): KGHDR, SFDVKD. The sequenced material came from blood. The V gene is TRBV24-1, the J gene TRBJ2-1; TRBD2 matches at 8 bases. The receptor's source is a man at least 80 years old in good health. CDR3: CATSDVQRESNEQFF. DNA for the CDR3: TGTGCCACCAGTGATGTCCAGCGGGAGAGCAATGAGCAGTTCTTC.